This TCR beta chain stems from a study of cytomegalovirus exposure and HLA in healthy donors. The CDR3 is 16 residues long. J was trimmed by 7 bases and V by 0 bases; bases with no gene match: 5. Germline V gene data show CDR1 as SGHDN and CDR2 as FVKESK. About this clone itself: The antigen remains unidentified.

Study outcomes and limitations: An apparent linkage of common viral pathogens to several of the most significant clusters emerged in a later analysis. A previous analysis found most TCR beta V segments productive roughly 90% or roughly 30% of the time. Association of some 18,000 TCR beta sequences with HLA alleles was found at 0.05 false discovery rate in a later analysis.

PCR used 60 Vbeta primers and 13 Jbeta primers. Clones were read by immunoSEQ multiplex PCR, and TCRdb kept only the in-frame ones, dropping some. The table lists 95,000 to 100,000 clones, approximately 72% of them singletons. The sequence came from a woman aged 40 to 50 in good health and CMV-seronegative. This chain joins TRBV14 and TRBJ2-1; TRBD2 agrees at 11 bases. The sequenced material came from PBMCs. CDR3 residues: CASSQEVRLAGNEQFF. Here the CDR3 DNA reads TGTGCCAGCAGCCAAGAAGTGCGACTAGCGGGAAATGAGCAGTTCTTC.